This T cell receptor beta chain was identified during a study of resident and recirculating memory T cells in vitiligo. General observations from the study: Non-conserved TCRs across sites and patients suggested distinct clones per lesion. No single dominant TCR clone appeared; lesion clonality varied.

Unmatched junction bases numbered 15, after V lost 4 bases and J lost 7 bases. CDR3 size: 18 residues. Germline V lookup: CDR1 MGHRA, CDR2 YSYEKL. Profiling relied on immunoSEQ multiplex PCR, and the TCRdb table lists in-frame clones only, not all of them. This sample has roughly 76,000 clones; roughly 90% occur once, and the top ten carry over 4.5%. Note on this clone: The antigen is undetermined.

Input material: blood. This receptor was obtained from a male donor with vitiligo. This chain links TRBV4-1 with TRBJ2-1, with 11 bases identical to TRBD2. CDR3 region: CASSLLPGTSGVRNEQFF. CDR3 nucleotides: TGCGCCAGCAGCCTACTCCCCGGGACTAGCGGTGTGAGAAATGAGCAGTTCTTC.